A single sample gave rise to the 20 T cell receptor beta chains below, sequenced in a study of blood T cell repertoires in COVID-19. Profiled with immunoSEQ multiplex PCR; TCRdb holds only in-frame clones, not every one. The sample carries about 330,000 clones, under 95% recorded once. Source material: PBMCs or T cells enriched from blood (not recorded which). The receptors stem from a woman aged 25 to 39 who had recovered from COVID-19.

V and J are TRBV6-1 and TRBJ1-5; D not resolved. The CDR3 loop spans 14 amino acids. CDR1 MNHNS and CDR2 SASEGT come from the germline V gene. Between the trimmed V and J ends, which lost 3 bases and 3 bases, there was a span of 9 bases. DNA of the CDR3: TGTGCCAGCAGTGAGAACAGCAACAATCAGCCCCAGCATTTT. Translating it yields CASSENSNNQPQHF.

The rearrangement links TRBV19 to TRBJ2-1; TRBD1 might be the D (6 bases). The germline V gene encodes CDR1 LNHDA and CDR2 SQIVND (reference sequence). This CDR3 is built from 13 residues. V lost 7 bases, J lost 5 bases, and 12 bases lay in between. CDR3 residues: CASNRGHNNEQFF. The CDR3 region has the DNA TGTGCCAGTAATAGGGGACACAACAATGAGCAGTTCTTC.

V is TRBV11-3 and J is TRBJ2-3; 7 positions agree with TRBD2. Trimming at V came to 3 bases and at J to 6 bases, leaving 6 bases not matched to a gene. There are 14 residues in the CDR3. Looked up from germline, CDR1 is SGHNT and CDR2 is YENEEA. The CDR3 DNA is TGTGCCAGCAGCTTGGGCGGGAGATTGGATACGCAGTATTTT. It encodes CASSLGGRLDTQYF.

The chain links TRBV9 to TRBJ2-1; TRBD1 might be the D (6 bases). The CDR3 totals 15 residues. Germline CDR1 is SGDLS and CDR2 is YYNGEE. The V end was cut by 0 bases, the J end by 6 bases, with 13 bases between. In DNA, the CDR3 is TGTGCCAGCAGCGTAGTTGGTACAGGGTCCAATGAGCAGTTCTTC. The encoded protein is CASSVVGTGSNEQFF.

The DNA for the CDR3 is TGCGCCAGCAGCCAAGATAGACAGCCCCCTCGGGGCTACACCTTC. Translating gives CASSQDRQPPRGYTF. V and J are TRBV4-3 and TRBJ1-2; D may be TRBD1 (5 bases). The CDR3 covers 15 residues. Germline values: CDR1 LGHNA, CDR2 YSLEER. Trimming pared 0 bases from V and 8 bases from J, leaving 16 bases between.

This chain links TRBV2 with TRBJ1-2, with TRBD1 matching 9 bases. Trimming at V came to 3 bases and at J to 4 bases, leaving 15 bases not matched to a gene. CDR1 and CDR2 (germline): SNHLY, FYNNEI. The CDR3 has 18 amino acids. In DNA form, the CDR3 reads TGTGCCAGCAGTGATCTCTCCGGGACAGGGTTGGTCGGCTATGGCTACACCTTC. It translates to CASSDLSGTGLVGYGYTF.

V gene TRBV19 combines with J gene TRBJ1-2; TRBD1 matches at 9 bases. CDR1 is LNHDA, CDR2 SQIVND, per germline (reference sequence). The CDR3 contains 18 residues. V shed 3 bases and J 3 bases; nucleotides not matched to a gene: 14. The CDR3 bases are TGTGCCAGTAGTATCGGATTCAGGACAGGGGTTCGAGACTATGGCTACACCTTC. Protein product: CASSIGFRTGVRDYGYTF.

This clone was seen a handful of times. The chain is built from TRBV7-2 and TRBJ2-3; 8 nucleotides line up with TRBD2. V was pared by 5 bases and J by 4 bases, with 8 bases of the junction left unmatched. Per germline, CDR1 SGHTA and CDR2 FQGNSA. This CDR3 region has 15 residues. The CDR3 DNA reads as TGTGCCAGCAGCGTGCCGGGACTAGGTTCAGATACGCAGTATTTT. Protein sequence: CASSVPGLGSDTQYF.

The chain employs TRBV28 and TRBJ2-1; the D gene is possibly TRBD1 (6 bases). Germline V lookup: CDR1 MDHEN, CDR2 SYDVKM. This CDR3 has 16 residues. The ends were cut back, 8 bases at V and 4 bases at J, with 21 bases in the middle. The CDR3: CASRRSGDSGYNEQFF. CDR3 DNA: TGTGCCAGCCGCCGGTCAGGGGATTCGGGGTACAATGAGCAGTTCTTC.

The V gene is TRBV11-2, the J gene TRBJ2-1, with TRBD2 identical over 11 bases. The CDR3 is 17 amino acids. V shed 1 base, J shed 7 bases, and the junction held 9 bases outside the gene matches. The germline gives CDR1 SGHAT, CDR2 FQNNGV. The CDR3 loop is CASSLATSGSLPNEQFF. The CDR3 DNA is TGTGCCAGCAGCTTAGCCACTAGCGGGAGCCTCCCAAATGAGCAGTTCTTC. The complete variable domain, with remaining parts taken from reference TRBV11-2 and TRBJ2-1, reads EAGVAQSPRYKIIEKRQSVAFWCNPISGHATLYWYQQILGQGPKLLIQFQNNGVVDDSQLPKDRFSAERLKGVDSTLKIQPAKLEDSAVYLCASSLATSGSLPNEQFFGPGTRLTVL.

The chain couples TRBV6-6 to TRBJ2-4; D might be TRBD2 (5 bases). The CDR3 is 13 residues long. The V gene lost 4 bases and the J gene lost 7 bases, with 11 bases spanning the gap. Germline assignment: CDR1 MNHNY and CDR2 SVGAGI (reference sequence). The CDR3 is CASSSASTNIQYF. In DNA, the CDR3 is TGTGCCAGCAGTTCTGCTAGCACGAACATTCAGTACTTC.

The chain is built from TRBV28 and TRBJ1-2; tentatively, D is TRBD1 (5 bases). Germline V CDR1 and CDR2: MDHEN, SYDVKM. The CDR3 contains 14 residues. V was pared by 5 bases and J by 2 bases, with 12 bases between. DNA for the CDR3: TGTGCCAGCAGTCTTACAGGTGGCAACTATGGCTACACCTTC. Translated: CASSLTGGNYGYTF.

V is TRBV15 and J is TRBJ2-7; 7 bases map to TRBD1. Germline CDR1 and CDR2: LNHNV and YYDKDF (reference sequence). CDR3 length: 14 amino acids. The V segment lost 5 bases and the J segment 3 bases; nucleotides outside the gene matches: 7. CDR3: CATSPGQKVYEQYF. The CDR3 nucleotides read TGTGCCACCAGCCCGGGACAGAAGGTCTACGAGCAGTACTTC.

The chain has TRBV27 and TRBJ2-6, with D possibly TRBD1 on 6 matching bases. Germline values: CDR1 MNHEY, CDR2 SMNVEV (reference sequence). With 6 bases removed from V and 2 bases from J, the gap between germline ends came to 17 bases. The length of the CDR3 is 17 residues. This chain's CDR3 is CASSTWDTYTGANVLTF. In nucleotides, the CDR3 is TGTGCCAGCAGCACATGGGACACCTATACTGGGGCCAACGTCCTGACTTTC.

This chain joins TRBV6-5 and TRBJ2-7, with a tentative D call TRBD2 (6 bases). This CDR3 comprises 14 residues. V dropped 5 bases and J dropped 1 base, with 12 bases sitting between them. The V gene's germline CDR1 is MNHEY and CDR2 SVGAGI. CDR3 sequence reads: CASSRLGGSYEQYF. CDR3 bases: TGTGCCAGCAGTCGCCTGGGAGGATCCTACGAGCAGTACTTC.

The rearrangement joins TRBV28 to TRBJ2-7; maybe TRBD1 (6 bases). Deletions cut 3 bases from V and 0 bases from J, with 9 bases between. The CDR3 has 14 residues. Germline V gene sequence: CDR1 MDHEN, CDR2 SYDVKM. CDR3 bases: TGTGCCAGCAGTTTGGTGGACAGCTCCTACGAGCAGTACTTC. This encodes CASSLVDSSYEQYF.

J is TRBJ1-2 and V is TRBV4-2; TRBD1 aligns across 8 bases. CDR1 and CDR2 (germline): LGHNA, YNFKEQ. J gave up 4 bases and V 1 base, and 8 bases lay outside the gene matches. This CDR3 is built from 16 residues. The CDR3, as DNA: TGTGCCAGCAGCCAAGCGACAGGGGACGGCCTCTATGGCTACACCTTC. Translated, it gives CASSQATGDGLYGYTF.

This chain uses TRBV27 with TRBJ2-7; 8 bases line up with TRBD2. The CDR3 sequence is 17 residues long. Germline values: CDR1 MNHEY, CDR2 SMNVEV (reference sequence). With V trimmed by 7 bases and J by 2 bases, 16 bases remained unmatched. DNA for the CDR3: TGTGCCAGCACCTCCCGGGCGGGAGGTACCTTTGCCTACGAGCAGTACTTC. It codes for CASTSRAGGTFAYEQYF.

This clone was recorded a few times. This sequence joins TRBV6-5 and TRBJ1-1, with a tentative D call TRBD1 (5 bases). Germline V gene data show CDR1 as MNHEY and CDR2 as SVGAGI. The CDR3 runs 14 residues. Trimming removed 0 bases at V and 4 bases at J, with 9 bases between. CDR3 residues: CASSYSTGGTEAFF. The DNA of the CDR3 is TGTGCCAGCAGTTACTCGACGGGGGGCACTGAAGCTTTCTTT.

This clone was seen only once. V and J are TRBV7-3 and TRBJ2-2, with D possibly matching TRBD1 (6 bases). The CDR3 has 15 residues. The ends were cut back, 2 bases at V and 5 bases at J, with 12 bases in the middle. Germline CDR1 is SGHTA and CDR2 is FQGTGA. The CDR3 nucleotides are TGTGCCAGCAGCTTATTCCCAGGGGAAACCGGGGAGCTGTTTTTT. Amino acids: CASSLFPGETGELFF. Full variable domain (missing parts from reference TRBV7-3 and TRBJ2-2): GAGVSQTPSNKVTEKGKYVELRCDPISGHTALYWYRQSLGQGPEFLIYFQGTGAADDSGLPNDRFFAVRPEGSVSTLKIQRTERGDSAVYLCASSLFPGETGELFFGEGSRLTVL.